This T cell receptor beta chain was observed in a study of shared clonotypes between healthy human individuals. Clones were sequenced by immunoSEQ multiplex PCR, and TCRdb holds only the in-frame ones, with some missing. The sample carries 2.3 million or so clones, over 85% recorded once. Between the trimmed V and J ends, which lost 5 bases and 5 bases, there was a span of 13 bases. Germline CDR1 reads LNHNV; CDR2 reads YYDKDF (reference sequence). The CDR3 is 13 residues long. Sequenced input: naive CD4+ T cells from PBMCs. Subset here: CD45RA+ positively selected. V usage is TRBV15 and J usage is TRBJ2-7; tentatively, D is TRBD1 (5 bases). This receptor was obtained from a man aged 18 to 30 in good health. Some clones in this sample may be carry-over from other donors' samples. The CDR3 reads CATSFTPGHEQYF. The CDR3 DNA sequence: TGTGCCACCAGCTTCACCCCAGGGCACGAGCAGTACTTC.